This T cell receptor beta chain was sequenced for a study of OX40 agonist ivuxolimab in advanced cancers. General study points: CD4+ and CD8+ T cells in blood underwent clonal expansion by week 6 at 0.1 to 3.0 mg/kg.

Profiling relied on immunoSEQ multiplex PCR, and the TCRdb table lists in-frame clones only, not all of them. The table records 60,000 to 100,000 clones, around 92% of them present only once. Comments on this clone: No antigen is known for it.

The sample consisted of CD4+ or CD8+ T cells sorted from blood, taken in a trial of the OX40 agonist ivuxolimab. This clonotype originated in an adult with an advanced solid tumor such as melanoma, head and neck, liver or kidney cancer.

The CDR3 here is CASSLGSAGTDTQYF. CDR3 bases: TGTGCCAGCAGCTTAGGTAGCGCGGGCACAGATACGCAGTATTTT. This rearrangement joins TRBV7-9 to TRBJ2-3, with a possible D match to TRBD2 (5 bases). V lost 1 base to trimming and J lost 1 base, with 9 bases between them. The germline V gene encodes CDR1 SEHNR and CDR2 FQNEAQ (reference sequence). The length of the CDR3 is 15 residues.